This TCR beta chain was recorded in a study of blood T cell repertoires in COVID-19. On the study more broadly: Spain, Italy and the United States supplied samples that represented acute and convalescent COVID-19.

The protocol was immunoSEQ multiplex PCR, while the TCRdb copy is restricted to in-frame clones and leaves out a portion. The sample has 55,000 to 80,000 clones, over 60% seen once. This clone was recorded at least ten times. The V and J ends lost 10 bases and 0 bases respectively, with 13 bases between them. The length of the CDR3 is 14 residues. Germline V gives CDR1 MDHEN, CDR2 SYDVKM. The sample consisted of peripheral blood. The rearrangement joins TRBV28 to TRBJ1-5; D possibly corresponds to TRBD1 (5 bases). This sequence was found in a human donor in a cohort sampled during active COVID-19. This CDR3 is CATSAGHSNQPQHF. CDR3 nucleotide sequence: TGTGCCACCTCGGCGGGGCATAGCAATCAGCCCCAGCATTTT.